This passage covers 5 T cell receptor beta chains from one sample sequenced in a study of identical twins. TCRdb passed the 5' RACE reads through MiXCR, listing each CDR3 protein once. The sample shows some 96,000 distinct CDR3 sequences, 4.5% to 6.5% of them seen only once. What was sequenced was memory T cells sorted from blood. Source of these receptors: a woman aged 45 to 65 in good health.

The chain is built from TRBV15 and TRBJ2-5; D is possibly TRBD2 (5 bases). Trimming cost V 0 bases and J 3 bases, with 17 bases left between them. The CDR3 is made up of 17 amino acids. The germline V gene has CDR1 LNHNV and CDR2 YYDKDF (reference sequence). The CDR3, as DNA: TGTGCCACCAGCAGAGATCTCTTTGGGAGTGGGGAAGAGACCCAGTACTTC. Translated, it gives CATSRDLFGSGEETQYF.

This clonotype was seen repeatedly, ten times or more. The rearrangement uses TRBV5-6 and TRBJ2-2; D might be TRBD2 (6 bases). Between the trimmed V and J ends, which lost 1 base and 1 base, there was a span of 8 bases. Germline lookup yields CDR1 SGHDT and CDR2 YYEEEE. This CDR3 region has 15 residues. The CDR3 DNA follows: TGTGCCAGCAGCTTGTGGGGAGGGAACACCGGGGAGCTGTTTTTT. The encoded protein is CASSLWGGNTGELFF.

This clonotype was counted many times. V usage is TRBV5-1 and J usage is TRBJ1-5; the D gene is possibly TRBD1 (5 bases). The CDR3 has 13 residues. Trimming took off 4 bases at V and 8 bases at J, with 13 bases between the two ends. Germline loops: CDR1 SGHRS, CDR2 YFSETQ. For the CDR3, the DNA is TGCGCCAGCAGCCCCGGAGGGGTTGAGCCCCAGCATTTT. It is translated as CASSPGGVEPQHF.

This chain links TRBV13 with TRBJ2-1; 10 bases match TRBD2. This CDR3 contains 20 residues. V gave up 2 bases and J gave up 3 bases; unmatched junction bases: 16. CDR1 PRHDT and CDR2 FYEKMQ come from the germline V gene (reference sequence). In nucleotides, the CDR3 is TGTGCCAGCAGCTTAAAGCCCCCCCTAACGGGACTAGCGAACTACAATGAGCAGTTCTTC. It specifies CASSLKPPLTGLANYNEQFF.

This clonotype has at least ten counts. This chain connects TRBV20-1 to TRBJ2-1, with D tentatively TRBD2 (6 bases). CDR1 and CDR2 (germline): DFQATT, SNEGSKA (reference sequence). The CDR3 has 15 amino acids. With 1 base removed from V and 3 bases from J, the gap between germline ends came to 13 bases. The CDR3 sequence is CSARGGSGIYNEQFF. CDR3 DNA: TGCAGTGCTAGAGGAGGTAGCGGAATCTACAATGAGCAGTTCTTC.